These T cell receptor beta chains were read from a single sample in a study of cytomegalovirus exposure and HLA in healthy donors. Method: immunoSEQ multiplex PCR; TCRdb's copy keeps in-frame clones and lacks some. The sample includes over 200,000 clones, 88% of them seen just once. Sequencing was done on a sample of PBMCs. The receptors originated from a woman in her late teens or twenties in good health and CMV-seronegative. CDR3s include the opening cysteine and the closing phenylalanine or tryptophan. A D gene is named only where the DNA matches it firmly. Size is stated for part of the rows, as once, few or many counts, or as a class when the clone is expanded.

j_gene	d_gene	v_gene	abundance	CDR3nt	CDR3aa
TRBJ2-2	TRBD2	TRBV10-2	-	TGCGCCAGCAGTGAGTGGCTAGCGGGAAACACCGGGGAGCTGTTTTTT	CASSEWLAGNTGELFF
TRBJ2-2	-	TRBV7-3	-	TGTGCCAGCAGACGGGGATCGGGCACCGGGGAGCTGTTTTTT	CASRRGSGTGELFF
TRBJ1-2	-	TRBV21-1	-	TGTGCCAGCATCCAAGGGGACAGGGGGGAATCGGCTGGCTACACCTTC	CASIQGDRGESAGYTF
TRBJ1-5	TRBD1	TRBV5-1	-	TGCGCCAGCAGCGGACAGGGTATTGGTCAGCCCCAGCATTTT	CASSGQGIGQPQHF
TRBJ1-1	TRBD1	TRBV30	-	TGTGCCTGGAGCCCCGGACAGGGTCGAGCTTTCTTT	CAWSPGQGRAFF
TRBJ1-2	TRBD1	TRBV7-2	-	TGTGCCAGCAGCCCGGACAGGGGCTATGGCTACACCTTC	CASSPDRGYGYTF
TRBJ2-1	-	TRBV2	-	TGTGCCAGCAGTGAACTTGCGTGGAATGAGCAGTTCTTC	CASSELAWNEQFF
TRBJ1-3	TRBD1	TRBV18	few	TGTGCCAGCTCACCGAGATTAGGGGGCGCTGGAAACACCATATATTTT	CASSPRLGGAGNTIYF
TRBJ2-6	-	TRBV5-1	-	TGCGCCAGCAGCTCGACGACAGGTCACTCTGGGGCCAACGTCCTGACTTTC	CASSSTTGHSGANVLTF
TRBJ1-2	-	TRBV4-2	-	TGTGCCAGCAGCCAAGAAGAACCCTCGCTTGTAGCGGAAGGCTACACCTTC	CASSQEEPSLVAEGYTF
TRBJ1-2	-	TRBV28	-	TGTGCCAGCAGTTTAAATCGTTTACAGTCTAACTATGGCTACACCTTC	CASSLNRLQSNYGYTF
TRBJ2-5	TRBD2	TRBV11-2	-	TGTGCCAGCAGCTACCCGGGACTAGCGGAGACCCAGTACTTC	CASSYPGLAETQYF
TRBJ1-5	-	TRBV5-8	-	TGTGCCAGCAGCGACCGGGACACCCTTCTCCAGCCCCAGCATTTT	CASSDRDTLLQPQHF
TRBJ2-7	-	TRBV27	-	TGTGCCAGCAGTTCATGGGACTTAACTCACGAGCAGTACTTC	CASSSWDLTHEQYF
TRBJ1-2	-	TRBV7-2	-	TGTGCCAGCAGCTTAACCGGGGGATCGAACTATGGCTACACCTTC	CASSLTGGSNYGYTF